This TCR beta chain was retrieved from a study of cytomegalovirus exposure and HLA in healthy donors. In the study overall: From donors who were HLA-typed, an early data release held 65 million to 85 million unique TCRs.

As concerns this clone: Its target is unknown.

Study-level points and caveats: In a later analysis, HLA-associated beta chains showed higher expansion and lower generation probabilities than comparable chains. Another analysis was done later, and it associated fewer than 20,000 TCR beta sequences with HLA alleles at 0.05 false discovery rate.

13 Jbeta primers and 60 Vbeta primers were used for the PCR. Using immunoSEQ multiplex PCR, the repertoire was profiled, and TCRdb retains in-frame clones only, with some absent. Of about 140,000 clones listed, around 78% are singletons. Germline CDR1 is MDHEN and CDR2 is SYDVKM. This CDR3 has 14 amino acids. Trimming took 1 base from V and 3 from J; bases not matched to a gene: 2. The sample was PBMCs. The receptor's source is a middle-aged woman in good health and CMV-seropositive. V gene TRBV28 combines with J gene TRBJ2-7; 8 bases match TRBD1. The CDR3 DNA reads as TGTGCCAGCAGTTTATTAGGGACAGGCTACGAGCAGTACTTC. This sequence encodes CASSLLGTGYEQYF.